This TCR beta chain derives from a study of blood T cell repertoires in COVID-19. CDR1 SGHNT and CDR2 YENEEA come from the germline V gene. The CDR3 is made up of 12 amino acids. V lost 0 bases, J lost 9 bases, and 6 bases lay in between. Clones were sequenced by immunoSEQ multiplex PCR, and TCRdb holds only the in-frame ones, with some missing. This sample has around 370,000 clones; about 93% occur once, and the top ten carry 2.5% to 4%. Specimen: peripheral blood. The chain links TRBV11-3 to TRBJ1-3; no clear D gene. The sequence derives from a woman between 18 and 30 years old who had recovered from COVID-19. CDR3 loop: CASSLDFGTIYF. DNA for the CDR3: TGTGCCAGCAGCTTAGATTTCGGCACCATATATTTT.